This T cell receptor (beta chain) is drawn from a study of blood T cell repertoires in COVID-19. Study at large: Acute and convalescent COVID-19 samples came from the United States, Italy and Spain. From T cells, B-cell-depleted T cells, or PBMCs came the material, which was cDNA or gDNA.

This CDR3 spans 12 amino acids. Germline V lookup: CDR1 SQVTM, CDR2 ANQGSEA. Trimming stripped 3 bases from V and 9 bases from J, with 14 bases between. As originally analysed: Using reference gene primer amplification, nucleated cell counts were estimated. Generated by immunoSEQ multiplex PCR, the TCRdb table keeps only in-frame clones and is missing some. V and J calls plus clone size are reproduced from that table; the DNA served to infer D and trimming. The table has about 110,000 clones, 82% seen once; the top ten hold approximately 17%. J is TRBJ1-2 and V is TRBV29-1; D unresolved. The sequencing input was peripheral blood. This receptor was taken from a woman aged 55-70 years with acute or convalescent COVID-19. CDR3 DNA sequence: TGCAGCGTTGACAGACTGGAGGATAGCTACACCTTC. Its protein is CSVDRLEDSYTF.